The 8 T cell receptor beta chains listed next were all sequenced from one sample in a study of control samples from healthy donors and cancer patients. The assay was immunoSEQ multiplex PCR, and TCRdb's table has in-frame clones only and misses some. The sample yields 90,000 to 110,000 clones, 90% seen once. Sequenced input: blood. The receptors were gathered from a human donor in good health. The donor label of this sample is uncertain.

The chain uses TRBV6-4 and TRBJ1-3, with D possibly matching TRBD1 (6 bases). The CDR3 is made up of 14 amino acids. From germline, CDR1 is MRHNA and CDR2 SNTAGT. V shed 11 bases and J shed 0 bases, with 14 bases lying between them. Here the CDR3 reads CAGYRVSSGNTIYF. CDR3 nucleotides: TGTGCCGGATACAGGGTGAGCTCTGGAAACACCATATATTTT.

The chain has TRBV27 and TRBJ1-2; unclear D gene. Trimming took off 0 bases at V and 4 bases at J, with 12 bases between the two ends. There are 15 residues in the CDR3. Germline V gene data show CDR1 as MNHEY and CDR2 as SMNVEV (reference sequence). The chain's CDR3 is CASSLSGSFGYGYTF. CDR3 sequence (DNA): TGTGCCAGCAGTTTATCGGGCAGTTTCGGCTATGGCTACACCTTC.

The chain recombines TRBV5-6 with TRBJ1-4; 11 bases agree with TRBD1. The germline V gene has CDR1 SGHDT and CDR2 YYEEEE. Losses at the gene ends were 3 bases for V and 7 bases for J; bases not matched to a gene: 8. This CDR3 has 16 residues. CDR3 in DNA: TGTGCCAGCAGCTCACAGATGGGGACAGGGGGTGAAAAACTGTTTTTT. Its translation is CASSSQMGTGGEKLFF.

The CDR3 is CATSSGYEQFF. In nucleotides, the CDR3 is TGTGCCACCAGTTCGGGGTATGAGCAGTTCTTC. The rearrangement joins TRBV15 to TRBJ2-1, with D possibly TRBD2 on 5 matching bases. The V end was cut by 6 bases, the J end by 8 bases, with 8 bases between. Germline V CDR1 and CDR2: LNHNV, YYDKDF (reference sequence). This CDR3 region has 11 residues. The whole variable domain, remainder taken from reference TRBV15 and TRBJ2-1, is DAMVIQNPRYQVTQFGKPVTLSCSQTLNHNVMYWYQQKSSQAPKLLFHYYDKDFNNEADTPDNFQSRRPNTSFCFLDIRSPGLGDTAMYLCATSSGYEQFFGPGTRLTVL.

The rearrangement joins TRBV5-5 to TRBJ2-7; TRBD2 matches 9 bases. The CDR3 contains 15 residues. V lost 2 bases and J lost 4; bases outside the gene matches: 7. Per the germline V gene, CDR1 is SGHKS and CDR2 is YYEKEE (reference sequence). The CDR3 coding sequence is TGTGCCAGCAGCTTTCAAGCGGGGGGTTATTACGAGCAGTACTTC. This codes for CASSFQAGGYYEQYF. The entire variable domain, with the rest obtained from reference TRBV5-5 and TRBJ2-7, is as follows: DAGVTQSPTHLIKTRGQQVTLRCSPISGHKSVSWYQQVLGQGPQFIFQYYEKEERGRGNFPDRFSARQFPNYSSELNVNALLLGDSALYLCASSFQAGGYYEQYFGPGTRLTVT.

The chain carries TRBV5-1 and TRBJ2-1; 9 bases match TRBD1. In germline, CDR1 is SGHRS, CDR2 YFSETQ. This CDR3 region has 17 residues. Trimming at V came to 0 bases and at J to 4 bases, leaving 8 bases not matched to a gene. DNA of the CDR3: TGCGCCAGCAGCTTGGTGGCCGGGACAGGGTCTTACAATGAGCAGTTCTTC. Encoded protein: CASSLVAGTGSYNEQFF.

The chain employs TRBV6-5 and TRBJ2-7; D tentatively reads TRBD1 or TRBD2 (5 bases each). The CDR3 sequence is 13 residues long. CDR1 and CDR2 from the germline V gene are MNHEY and SVGAGI. The V end lost 8 bases, the J end lost 2 bases, and 13 bases lay between the germline ends. The CDR3 loop reads CASGRDQAYEQYF. In nucleotides, the CDR3 is TGTGCCAGCGGCCGGGACCAAGCCTACGAGCAGTACTTC.

Only one count was recorded for this clone. V is TRBV24-1 and J is TRBJ2-6; perhaps TRBD2 as D (5 bases). The CDR3 sequence is 15 residues long. CDR1 and CDR2 (germline): KGHDR, SFDVKD. The germline V and J ends were trimmed by 3 bases and 2 bases, with 7 bases remaining between them. The CDR3: CATSDEGTGANVLTF. Written as DNA, the CDR3 is TGTGCCACCAGTGATGAGGGAACTGGGGCCAACGTCCTGACTTTC.